This T cell receptor (beta chain) derives from a study of blood T cell repertoires in COVID-19. This CDR3 has 15 amino acids. V dropped 5 bases and J dropped 3; count of bases not matched to a gene: 7. CDR1 and CDR2 (germline): LNHDA, SQIVND (reference sequence). Sequencing was performed with immunoSEQ multiplex PCR; in TCRdb, only in-frame clones are kept and a portion is missing. The sample yields roughly 150,000 clones, around nine tenths seen once. Sequencing was performed on peripheral blood. J is TRBJ1-5 and V is TRBV19; 7 bases are a match to TRBD1. The source is a woman of 80 years or more with COVID-19, enrolled during active disease. CDR3 in DNA: TGTGCCAGTAGTCCCGGGACAGTTTTCAATCAGCCCCAGCATTTT. The encoded protein is CASSPGTVFNQPQHF.